This T cell receptor beta chain was captured by sequencing in a study of T cell repertoires in cytomegalovirus infection. Study information: In public TCR beta signatures, there were indications of both CMV infection and matching HLA type. Whole-study findings and limits: In two of eight donors, the top clonotype was HLA-C-restricted CMV-specific. Identification of carriers of CMV plus the relevant HLA was achieved through cumulative public TCR beta family frequency.

This clonotype turned up a few times. Antigen specificity is unknown. The CDR3 is 13 residues long. CDR1 and CDR2 (germline): MGHRA, YSYEKL. V shed 1 base and J shed 5 bases, with 7 bases lying between them. TCRdb processed the reads anew with MiXCR; each CDR3 protein has one entry. In the table there are some 450,000 distinct CDR3 sequences, roughly 30% of which are singletons. The sequenced sample consisted of PBMCs. The source is a human donor in good health (CMV status not recorded). Some clones in this sample may be carry-over from other donors' samples. V usage is TRBV4-1 and J usage is TRBJ2-3; no firm D call. The CDR3 DNA is TGCGCCAGCAGCCAAGTCGCGGTAGATACGCAGTATTTT. Its translation: CASSQVAVDTQYF.